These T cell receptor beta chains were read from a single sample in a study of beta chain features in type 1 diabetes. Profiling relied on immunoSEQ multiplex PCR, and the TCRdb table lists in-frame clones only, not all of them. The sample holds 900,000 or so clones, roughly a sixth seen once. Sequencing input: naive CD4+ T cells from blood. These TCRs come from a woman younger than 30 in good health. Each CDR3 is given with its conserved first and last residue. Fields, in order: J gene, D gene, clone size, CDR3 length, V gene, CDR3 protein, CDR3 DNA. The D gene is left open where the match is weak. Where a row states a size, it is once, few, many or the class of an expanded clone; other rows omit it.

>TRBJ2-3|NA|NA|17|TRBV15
CATSSPKERGRTDTQYF
TGTGCCACCAGCAGCCCCAAGGAGAGGGGACGCACAGATACGCAGTATTTT
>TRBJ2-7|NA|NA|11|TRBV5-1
CASTLMGEQYF
TGCGCCAGCACCTTGATGGGGGAGCAGTACTTC
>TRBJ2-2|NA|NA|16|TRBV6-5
CASSYSPTGNTGELFF
TGTGCCAGCAGTTATTCCCCCACAGGGAACACCGGGGAGCTGTTTTTT
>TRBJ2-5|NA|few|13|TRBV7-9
CASSLGPVETQYF
TGTGCCAGCAGCTTAGGGCCCGTGGAGACCCAGTACTTC
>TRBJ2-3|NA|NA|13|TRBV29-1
CSAGAILTDTQYF
TGCAGCGCTGGTGCCATACTGACAGATACGCAGTATTTT
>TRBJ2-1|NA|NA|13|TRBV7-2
CASSFPPGLEQFF
TGTGCCAGCAGCTTCCCCCCGGGACTCGAGCAGTTCTTC
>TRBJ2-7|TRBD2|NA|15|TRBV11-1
CASSPRTSGTGEQYF
TGTGCCAGCAGCCCGCGGACTAGCGGGACTGGGGAGCAGTACTTC
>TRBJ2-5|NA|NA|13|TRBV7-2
CASSLGGLETQYF
TGTGCCAGCAGCTTGGGAGGTTTGGAGACCCAGTACTTC
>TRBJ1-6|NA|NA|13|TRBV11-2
CASTRRGVSPLHF
TGTGCCAGCACAAGACGAGGGGTTTCACCCCTCCACTTT
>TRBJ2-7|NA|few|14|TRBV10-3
CAISSGITSHEQYF
TGTGCCATCAGTTCCGGGATTACCTCTCACGAGCAGTACTTC
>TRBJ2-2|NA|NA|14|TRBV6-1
CASSHMLNTGELFF
TGTGCCAGCAGCCACATGCTAAACACCGGGGAGCTGTTTTTT
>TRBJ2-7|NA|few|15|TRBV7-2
CASRWEAGRTYEQYF
TGTGCCAGCCGCTGGGAGGCGGGGAGGACCTACGAGCAGTACTTC
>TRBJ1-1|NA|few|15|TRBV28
CASSTYSTLNTEAFF
TGTGCCAGCAGTACATACTCGACACTGAACACTGAAGCTTTCTTT
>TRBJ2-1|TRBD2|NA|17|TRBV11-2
CASSSGLAGAGDDEQFF
TGTGCCAGCAGCTCGGGACTAGCGGGAGCCGGGGATGATGAGCAGTTCTTC
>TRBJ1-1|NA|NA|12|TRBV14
CASSQGAGRAFF
TGTGCCAGCAGCCAAGGAGCAGGGAGAGCTTTCTTT
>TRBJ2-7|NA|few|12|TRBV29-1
CSVEGLGHEQYF
TGCAGCGTTGAGGGGTTGGGCCACGAGCAGTACTTC
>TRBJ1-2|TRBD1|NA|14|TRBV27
CASRLHRGDYGYTF
TGTGCCAGCAGGCTTCACAGGGGTGACTATGGCTACACCTTC
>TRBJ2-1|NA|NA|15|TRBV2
CASSELWGGTTEQFF
TGTGCCAGCAGTGAACTTTGGGGCGGGACGACTGAGCAGTTCTTC
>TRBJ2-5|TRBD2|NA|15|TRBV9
CASSVLAGVQETQYF
TGTGCCAGCAGCGTTTTAGCGGGAGTTCAAGAGACCCAGTACTTC
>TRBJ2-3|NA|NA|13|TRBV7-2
CASARDGTDTQYF
TGTGCCAGCGCCAGGGACGGAACAGATACGCAGTATTTT
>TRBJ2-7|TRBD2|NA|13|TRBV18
CASSPSGGNEQYF
TGTGCCAGCTCACCGTCGGGAGGAAACGAGCAGTACTTC
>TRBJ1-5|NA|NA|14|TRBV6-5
CASRESLSNQPQHF
TGTGCCAGCAGAGAGAGTCTTAGCAATCAGCCCCAGCATTTT
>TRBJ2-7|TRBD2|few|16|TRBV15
CATSGWTSGRNYEQYF
TGTGCCACCAGCGGATGGACTAGCGGGAGAAACTACGAGCAGTACTTC
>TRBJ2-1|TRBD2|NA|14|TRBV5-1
CASCELAGESEQFF
TGCGCCAGCTGCGAACTAGCGGGAGAAAGTGAGCAGTTCTTC
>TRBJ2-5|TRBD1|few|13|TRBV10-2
CASSVRGRETQYF
TGCGCCAGCAGTGTCAGGGGGAGAGAGACCCAGTACTTC
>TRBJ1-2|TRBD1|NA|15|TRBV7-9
CASSSTLRGNYGYTF
TGTGCCAGCAGCTCAACTCTCAGGGGGAATTATGGCTACACCTTC
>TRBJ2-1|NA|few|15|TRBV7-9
CASSTLGTSSNEQFF
TGTGCCAGCTCAACTCTAGGGACATCTTCGAATGAGCAGTTCTTC
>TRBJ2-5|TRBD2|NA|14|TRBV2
CASSAGGAGETQYF
TGTGCCAGCAGTGCGGGGGGGGCCGGAGAGACCCAGTACTTC
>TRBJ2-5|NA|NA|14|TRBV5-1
CASSFVGGQETQYF
TGCGCCAGCAGCTTTGTGGGAGGCCAAGAGACCCAGTACTTC
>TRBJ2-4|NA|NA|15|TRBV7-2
CASSPQGLAKNIQYF
TGTGCCAGCAGCCCCCAGGGGTTAGCCAAAAACATTCAGTACTTC
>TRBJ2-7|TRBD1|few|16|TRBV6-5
CASSYSLGTAAYEQYF
TGTGCCAGCAGTTACTCGTTGGGGACAGCTGCCTACGAGCAGTACTTC
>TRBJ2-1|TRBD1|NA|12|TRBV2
CASNQAGTGEFF
TGTGCCAGCAATCAGGCCGGGACAGGGGAGTTCTTC
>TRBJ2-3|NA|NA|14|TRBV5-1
CASSARTDSDTQYF
TGCGCCAGCAGCGCCAGGACAGATTCAGATACGCAGTATTTT
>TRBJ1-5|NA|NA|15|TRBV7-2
CASRPETGYDQPQHF
TGTGCCAGCAGACCTGAAACAGGGTACGATCAGCCCCAGCATTTT
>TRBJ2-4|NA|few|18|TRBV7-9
CASSLASTPGLAKNIQYF
TGTGCCAGCAGCTTAGCCTCCACCCCGGGATTAGCCAAAAACATTCAGTACTTC
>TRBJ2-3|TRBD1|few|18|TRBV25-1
CASSEWVSSGQGADTQYF
TGTGCCAGCAGTGAATGGGTATCTTCGGGACAGGGGGCCGATACGCAGTATTTT
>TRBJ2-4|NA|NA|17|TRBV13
CASSTPAEWDPSNIQYF
TGTGCCAGCAGCACACCAGCGGAGTGGGATCCCTCAAACATTCAGTACTTC
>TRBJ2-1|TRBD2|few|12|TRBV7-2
CASRKRESEQFF
TGTGCCAGCAGGAAGCGGGAGAGTGAGCAGTTCTTC
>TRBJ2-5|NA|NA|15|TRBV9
CASSVARGGEETQYF
TGTGCCAGCAGCGTAGCTCGTGGCGGGGAAGAGACCCAGTACTTC
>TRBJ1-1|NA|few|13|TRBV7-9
CASRFTQNTEAFF
TGTGCCAGCAGATTCACACAGAACACTGAAGCTTTCTTT
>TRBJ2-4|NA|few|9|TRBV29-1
CSGTGEQYF
TGCAGCGGAACAGGAGAGCAGTACTTC
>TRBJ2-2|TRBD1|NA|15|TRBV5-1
CASSSDRGLTGELFF
TGCGCCAGCAGCTCCGACAGGGGGCTGACCGGGGAGCTGTTTTTT
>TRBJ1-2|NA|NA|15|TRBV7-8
CASSSFRGSNYGYTF
TGTGCCAGCAGCTCCTTTCGGGGCAGCAACTATGGCTACACCTTC
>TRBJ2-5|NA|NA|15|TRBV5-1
CASSVAGANQETQYF
TGCGCCAGCTCCGTGGCGGGGGCAAACCAAGAGACCCAGTACTTC
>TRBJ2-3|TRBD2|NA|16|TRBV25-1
CASSEKSTSGTDTQYF
TGTGCCAGCAGTGAAAAATCGACTAGCGGGACCGATACGCAGTATTTT